The clone carrying this TCR beta chain was counted at least ten times. Its antigen is unknown. In TCRdb, the 5' RACE reads were re-called with MiXCR into one record per CDR3 protein. The table records approximately 670,000 distinct CDR3 sequences, 5.5% to 6.5% of them present only once. The data are from a study of identical twins. Study results and caveats: Out-of-frame TCR alpha sharing observed in monozygotic twins exceeded model estimates.

All donors were healthy Caucasians. V was cut by 0 bases and J by 4 bases, with 9 bases left in between. This CDR3 contains 14 residues. Germline V lookup: CDR1 LGHDT, CDR2 YNNKEL (reference sequence). The material sequenced was naive T cells sorted from blood. This rearrangement joins TRBV3-1 to TRBJ1-2; no clear D. This TCR was recovered from a young man in good health. CDR3: CASSQEARSYGYTF. CDR3 nucleotide sequence: TGTGCCAGCAGCCAAGAGGCCAGGAGCTATGGCTACACCTTC.